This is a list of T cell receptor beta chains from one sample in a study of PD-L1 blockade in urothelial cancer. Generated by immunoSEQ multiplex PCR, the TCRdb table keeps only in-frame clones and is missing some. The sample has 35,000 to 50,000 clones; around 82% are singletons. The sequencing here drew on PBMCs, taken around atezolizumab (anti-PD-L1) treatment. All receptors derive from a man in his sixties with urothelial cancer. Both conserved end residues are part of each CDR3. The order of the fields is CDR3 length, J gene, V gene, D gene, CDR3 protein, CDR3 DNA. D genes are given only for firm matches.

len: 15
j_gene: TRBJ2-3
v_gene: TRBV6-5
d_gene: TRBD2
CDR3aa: CASSYPTSGAGTQYF
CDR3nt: TGTGCCAGCAGTTATCCGACTAGCGGTGCAGGGACGCAGTATTTT

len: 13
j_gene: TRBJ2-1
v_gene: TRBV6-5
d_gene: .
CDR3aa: CASSSGQSNEQFF
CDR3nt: TGTGCCAGCAGTTCCGGACAGAGCAATGAGCAGTTCTTC

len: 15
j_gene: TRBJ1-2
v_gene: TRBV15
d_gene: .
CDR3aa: CATSRDKQLPYGYTF
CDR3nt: TGTGCCACCAGCAGAGATAAACAGTTACCCTATGGCTACACCTTC

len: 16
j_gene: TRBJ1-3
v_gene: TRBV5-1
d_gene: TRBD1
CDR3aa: CASSLDTGQLGNTIYF
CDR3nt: TGCGCCAGCAGCTTGGATACGGGACAGCTTGGAAACACCATATATTTT

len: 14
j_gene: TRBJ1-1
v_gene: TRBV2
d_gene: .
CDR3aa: CASSERLQGREAFF
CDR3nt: TGTGCCAGCAGTGAACGGCTACAGGGAAGAGAAGCTTTCTTT

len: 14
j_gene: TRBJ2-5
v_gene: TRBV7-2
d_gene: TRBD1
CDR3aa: CASSSGQIQETQYF
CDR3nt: TGTGCCAGCAGCTCGGGACAGATTCAAGAGACCCAGTACTTC

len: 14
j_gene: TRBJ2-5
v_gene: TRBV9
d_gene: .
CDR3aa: CASSPTPASETQYF
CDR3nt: TGTGCCAGCAGCCCGACACCCGCCAGCGAGACCCAGTACTTC

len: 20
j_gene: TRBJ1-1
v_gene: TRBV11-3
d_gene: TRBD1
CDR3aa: CASSLSVRWGQGSSNTEAFF
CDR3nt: TGTGCCAGCAGCTTATCGGTAAGGTGGGGACAGGGGAGTTCGAACACTGAAGCTTTCTTT

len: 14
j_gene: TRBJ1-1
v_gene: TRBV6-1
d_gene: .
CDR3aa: CASSKEGGYTEAFF
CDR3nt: TGTGCCAGCAGTAAGGAGGGCGGATACACTGAAGCTTTCTTT

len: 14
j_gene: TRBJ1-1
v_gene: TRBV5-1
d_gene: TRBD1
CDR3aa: CASSPGTGDTEAFF
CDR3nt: TGCGCCAGCAGCCCTGGGACAGGGGACACTGAAGCTTTCTTT

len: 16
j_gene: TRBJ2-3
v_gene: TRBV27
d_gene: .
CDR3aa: CASSLLAVTSTDTQYF
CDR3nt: TGTGCCAGCAGTCTATTAGCGGTGACTAGCACAGATACGCAGTATTTT

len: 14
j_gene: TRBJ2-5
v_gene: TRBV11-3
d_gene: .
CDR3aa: CASSARTTPETQYF
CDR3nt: TGTGCCAGCAGCGCAAGGACTACGCCCGAGACCCAGTACTTC